The following is a T cell receptor (beta chain) sequence with its context. The antigen is not known. The sample is drawn from a study of cytomegalovirus exposure and HLA in healthy donors. Study outcomes and limitations: In a later analysis, common viral pathogens appeared linked to several of the most significant clusters.

PCR amplification relied on 60 Vbeta primers (plus 13 Jbeta primers). Only in-frame clones appear in the TCRdb table, and some are missing; sequencing was by immunoSEQ multiplex PCR. This table has almost 70,000 clones, 65% to 70% appearing once. Germline V CDR1 and CDR2: SGHVS, FNYEAQ. With 0 bases clipped from V and 9 bases from J, the junction kept 7 bases outside the gene matches. This CDR3 is built from 15 residues. The rearrangement links TRBV7-6 to TRBJ2-1, with 8 bases fitting TRBD2. The receptor comes from a male donor in good health and CMV-seropositive. Material: PBMCs. The CDR3 is CASSLASGGEGEQFF. DNA of the CDR3: TGTGCCAGCAGCTTAGCCAGCGGGGGAGAGGGTGAGCAGTTCTTC.